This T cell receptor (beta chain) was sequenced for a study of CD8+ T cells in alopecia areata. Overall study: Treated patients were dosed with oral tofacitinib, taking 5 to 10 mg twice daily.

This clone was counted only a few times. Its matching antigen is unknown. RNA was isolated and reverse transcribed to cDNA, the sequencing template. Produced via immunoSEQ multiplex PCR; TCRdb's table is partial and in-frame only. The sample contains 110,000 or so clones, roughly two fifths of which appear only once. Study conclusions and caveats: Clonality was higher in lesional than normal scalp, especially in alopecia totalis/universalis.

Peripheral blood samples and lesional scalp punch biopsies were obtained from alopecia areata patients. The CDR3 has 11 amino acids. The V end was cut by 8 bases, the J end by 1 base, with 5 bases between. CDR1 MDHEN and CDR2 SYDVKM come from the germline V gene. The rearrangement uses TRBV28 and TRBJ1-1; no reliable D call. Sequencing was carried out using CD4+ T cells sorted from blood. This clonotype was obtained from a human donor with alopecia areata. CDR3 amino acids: CASEGNTEAFF. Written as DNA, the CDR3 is TGTGCCAGCGAGGGGAACACTGAAGCTTTCTTT. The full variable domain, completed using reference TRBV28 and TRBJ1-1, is DVKVTQSSRYLVKRTGEKVFLECVQDMDHENMFWYRQDPGLGLRLIYFSYDVKMKEKGDIPEGYSVSREKKERFSLILESASTNQTSMYLCASEGNTEAFFGQGTRLTVV.